Below are 7 T cell receptor beta chains sequenced from a single sample in a study of blood T cell repertoires in COVID-19. Here immunoSEQ multiplex PCR was the method, and the copy in TCRdb shows in-frame clones only, minus some. The sample shows about half a million clones, 70% to 90% of them seen only once. Sequencing was carried out using peripheral blood. All receptors derive from a human donor in a cohort sampled during active COVID-19.

V and J are TRBV9 and TRBJ1-1, with TRBD1 matching 9 bases. The trim removed 3 bases at V and 3 bases at J, leaving 6 bases unmatched. Germline V gives CDR1 SGDLS, CDR2 YYNGEE. This CDR3 is built from 15 residues. DNA of the CDR3: TGTGCCAGCAGCGCCGGACAGGGGTACGACACTGAAGCTTTCTTT. Amino acid sequence: CASSAGQGYDTEAFF.

The chain combines TRBV4-3 with TRBJ2-1; 9 nucleotides agree with TRBD2. The CDR3 length is 16 residues. The V and J ends lost 1 base and 0 bases, in that order; junction bases with no gene match: 1. The germline V gene encodes CDR1 LGHNA and CDR2 YSLEER. CDR3 nucleotide sequence: TGCGCCAGCAGCCAAGGACTAGCGGTCTCCTACAATGAGCAGTTCTTC. Residues: CASSQGLAVSYNEQFF.

The chain employs TRBV7-3 and TRBJ2-3; 16 nucleotides match TRBD2. The CDR3 consists of 18 residues. Germline V CDR1 and CDR2: SGHTA, FQGTGA. V gave up 3 bases and J gave up 6 bases; unmatched junction bases: 9. CDR3 DNA: TGTGCCAGCAGCTTGTTGGGACTAGCGGGAGGGCGTGGGGATACGCAGTATTTT. Protein product: CASSLLGLAGGRGDTQYF.

The rearrangement links TRBV6-2 or TRBV6-3 to TRBJ2-3; D unclear. Germline V gene sequence: CDR1 MNHEY, CDR2 SVGEGT. The CDR3 has 14 amino acids. The ends were cut back, 2 bases at V and 5 bases at J, with 11 bases in the middle. CDR3 in amino acids: CASSYRVLGDTQYF. As DNA, the CDR3 is TGTGCCAGCAGTTACCGGGTACTGGGAGATACGCAGTATTTT.

The rearrangement uses TRBV6-2 or TRBV6-3 and TRBJ1-1; perhaps TRBD1 as D (5 bases). Germline CDR1 and CDR2: MNHEY and SVGEGT. V lost 0 bases to trimming and J lost 3 bases, with 11 bases between them. This CDR3 contains 15 residues. The CDR3 DNA reads TGTGCCAGCAGTTACTCGCAGGGTAGGGACACTGAAGCTTTCTTT. Encoded protein: CASSYSQGRDTEAFF.

This chain joins TRBV9 and TRBJ2-5; D unresolved. Deletions cut 3 bases from V and 1 base from J, with 10 bases between. CDR3 length: 14 residues. The germline V gene has CDR1 SGDLS and CDR2 YYNGEE. CDR3: CASSDPGIQETQYF. In DNA form, the CDR3 reads TGTGCCAGCAGCGACCCGGGTATCCAAGAGACCCAGTACTTC.

The CDR3 loop reads CASSLQGVGRRATDTQYF. For the CDR3, the DNA is TGTGCCAGCAGTTTACAGGGCGTCGGGAGACGGGCGACAGATACGCAGTATTTT. V gene TRBV27 combines with J gene TRBJ2-3, with D possibly matching TRBD2 (6 bases). CDR1 and CDR2 (germline): MNHEY, SMNVEV (reference sequence). Trimming left V 2 bases short and J 3 bases short, with 21 bases between. The CDR3 extends over 18 amino acids.